This T cell receptor (beta chain) derives from a study of blood T cell repertoires in COVID-19. Background on the study: Collection of acute and convalescent COVID-19 samples took place in the United States, Italy and Spain.

Source study methods: Amplification with reference gene primers provided the estimates of nucleated cell counts. Assay: immunoSEQ multiplex PCR; the TCRdb copy retains only in-frame clones and omits some. The V and J calls and clone size are taken from that table; D and trimming were inferred from the DNA. The table has about 160,000 clones, roughly 90% seen once. This clone was observed a single time. Cohort 3 recovered donors had two negative PCRs, clearance, or symptom resolution. Deletions cut 0 bases from V and 5 bases from J, with 10 bases between. The CDR3 consists of 14 residues. The V gene's germline CDR1 is SGDLS and CDR2 YYNGEE.

The sequenced sample consisted of PBMCs or T cells enriched from blood (not recorded which). The chain carries TRBV9 and TRBJ2-3; D ambiguous. The TCR originated in a woman aged 45-65 years who had recovered from COVID-19. The CDR3 is CASSVAKPGDTQYF. For the CDR3, the DNA is TGTGCCAGCAGCGTAGCCAAGCCGGGAGATACGCAGTATTTT.